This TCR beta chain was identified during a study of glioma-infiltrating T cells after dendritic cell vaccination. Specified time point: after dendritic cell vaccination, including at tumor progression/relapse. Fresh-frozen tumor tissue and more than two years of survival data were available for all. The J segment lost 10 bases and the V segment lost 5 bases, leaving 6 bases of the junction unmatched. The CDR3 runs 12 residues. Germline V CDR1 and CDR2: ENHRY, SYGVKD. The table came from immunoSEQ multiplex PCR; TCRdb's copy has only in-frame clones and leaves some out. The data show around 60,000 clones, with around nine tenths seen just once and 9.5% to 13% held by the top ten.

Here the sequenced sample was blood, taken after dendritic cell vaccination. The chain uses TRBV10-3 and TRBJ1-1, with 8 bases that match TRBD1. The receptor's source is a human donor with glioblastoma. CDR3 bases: TGTGCCATCAGTTCAGGGGGCTATGCAGCTTTCTTT. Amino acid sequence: CAISSGGYAAFF.